This T cell receptor beta chain came from a study of cytomegalovirus exposure and HLA in healthy donors. Study information: An early data release held 70 million to 90 million unique TCRs from HLA-typed donors.

PCR employed 60 Vbeta and 13 Jbeta primers. Authors' data handling: Per a later analysis, the number of unique TCR beta chains was about 80 million, of which about 11 million were shared. Method: immunoSEQ multiplex PCR; TCRdb's copy keeps in-frame clones and lacks some. Clonal size and the V and J genes are those of that table, whereas D and trimming came from the DNA. Counted here are around 200,000 clones, almost 85% occurring once; the ten biggest clones make up 0.5% to 0.7%. CDR1 and CDR2 (germline): SGHTA, FQGTGA. This CDR3 has 13 amino acids. Trimming left V 5 bases short and J 7 bases short, with 12 bases between.

The chain uses TRBV7-3 and TRBJ2-1; D is perhaps TRBD1 (6 bases). The TCR comes from a woman between 40 and 50 years old in good health and CMV-seronegative. The sequenced sample consisted of PBMCs. CDR3 sequence reads: CASSTETGNEQFF. The DNA for the CDR3 is TGTGCCAGCAGCACCGAGACAGGTAATGAGCAGTTCTTC.